This section outlines one TCR beta chain sequence together with its context. Germline CDR1 and CDR2: SGHDT and YYEEEE. V dropped 4 bases and J dropped 3; count of bases not matched to a gene: 7. This CDR3 region has 14 residues. These data are taken from a study of blood T cell repertoires in COVID-19. Study summary: Both acute and convalescent COVID-19 samples were obtained from the United States, Italy and Spain.

Original analysis: Amplification of reference gene primers provided the estimated nucleated cell counts. The data were produced by immunoSEQ multiplex PCR, yet TCRdb's version contains in-frame clones alone and is incomplete. The DNA gave D and trimming, while V, J and clone size come from that table. This sample has 60,000 to 65,000 clones, with 65% to 90% found just once. The TCR sequence derives from a man aged 50-59 years with COVID-19, enrolled during active disease. The source material was peripheral blood. The chain uses TRBV5-6 and TRBJ2-7; 7 bases map to TRBD2. CDR3 loop: CASSLPSGNYEQYF. As DNA, the CDR3 is TGTGCCAGCAGCCTTCCTAGCGGTAACTACGAGCAGTACTTC.